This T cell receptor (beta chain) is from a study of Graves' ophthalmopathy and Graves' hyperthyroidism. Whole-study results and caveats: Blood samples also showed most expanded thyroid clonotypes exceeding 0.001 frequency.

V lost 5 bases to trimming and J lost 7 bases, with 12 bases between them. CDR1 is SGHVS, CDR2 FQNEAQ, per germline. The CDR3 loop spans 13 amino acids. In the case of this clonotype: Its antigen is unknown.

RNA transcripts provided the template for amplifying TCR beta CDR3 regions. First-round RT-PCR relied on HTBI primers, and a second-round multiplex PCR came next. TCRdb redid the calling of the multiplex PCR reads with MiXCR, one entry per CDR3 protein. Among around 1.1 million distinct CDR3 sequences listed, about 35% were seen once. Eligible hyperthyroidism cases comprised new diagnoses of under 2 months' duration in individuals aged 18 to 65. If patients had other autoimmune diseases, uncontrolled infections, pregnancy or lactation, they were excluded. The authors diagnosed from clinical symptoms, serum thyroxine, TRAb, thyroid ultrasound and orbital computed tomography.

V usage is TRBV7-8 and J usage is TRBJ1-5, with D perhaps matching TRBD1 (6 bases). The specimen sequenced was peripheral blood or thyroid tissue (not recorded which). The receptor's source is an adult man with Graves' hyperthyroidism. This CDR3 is CASSPWGPQPQHF. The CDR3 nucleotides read TGTGCCAGCAGCCCGTGGGGGCCGCAGCCCCAGCATTTT.